This is a list of T cell receptor beta chains from one sample in a study of shared clonotypes between healthy human individuals. Profiled with immunoSEQ multiplex PCR; TCRdb holds only in-frame clones, not every one. The repertoire holds roughly 2.6 million clones, with 90% to 95% as singletons. Sequenced input: naive CD4+ T cells sorted from blood. These receptors were collected from a man younger than 35 in good health. Each CDR3 is given with its conserved first and last residue. D genes are given only for firm matches. Expanded clones are given a class, and other clones once, few, many or no size at all.

CDR3 protein	CDR3 DNA	clone size	V gene	D gene	J gene
CASSDGRGTSGGYEQYF	TGCGCCAGCAGCGACGGACGCGGGACTAGCGGAGGCTACGAGCAGTACTTC	-	TRBV5-1	TRBD2	TRBJ2-7
CASSMGELEVTQYF	TGTGCCAGCAGTATGGGAGAATTGGAGGTTACGCAGTATTTT	-	TRBV2	-	TRBJ2-3
CAISESASGALKETQYF	TGTGCCATCAGTGAGTCCGCTAGCGGGGCCCTCAAAGAGACCCAGTACTTC	-	TRBV10-3	TRBD2	TRBJ2-5
CASSTQGAAYQPQHF	TGTGCCAGCAGTACACAGGGGGCCGCGTATCAGCCCCAGCATTTT	-	TRBV6-6	TRBD1	TRBJ1-5
CATSRDPGLAVGELFF	TGTGCCACCAGCAGAGATCCGGGACTAGCGGTCGGGGAGCTGTTTTTT	-	TRBV15	TRBD2	TRBJ2-2
CASSQGGLALAKNIQYF	TGTGCCAGCAGCCAAGGGGGTCTAGCCCTAGCCAAAAACATTCAGTACTTC	-	TRBV11-2	-	TRBJ2-4
CASSGPGLAYETQYF	TGTGCCAGCAGTGGACCGGGACTAGCGTATGAGACCCAGTACTTC	-	TRBV2	TRBD2	TRBJ2-5
CASGLGQFPSPLHF	TGTGCTAGTGGTTTGGGACAGTTTCCATCACCCCTCCACTTT	few	TRBV12-5	-	TRBJ1-6
CASSLSWGLGGELFF	TGCGCCAGCAGCTTGAGCTGGGGATTGGGCGGGGAGCTGTTTTTT	-	TRBV5-1	-	TRBJ2-2
CASSPRVVGRARETQYF	TGTGCCAGCAGCCCGCGGGTGGTGGGGAGGGCTAGGGAGACCCAGTACTTC	-	TRBV7-2	TRBD2	TRBJ2-5
CAWRAGLQPTYEQYF	TGTGCCTGGAGGGCAGGACTCCAGCCCACCTACGAGCAGTACTTC	-	TRBV30	-	TRBJ2-7
CASSHTRQSSNTEAFF	TGTGCCAGTAGCCACACCCGACAGTCTTCGAACACTGAAGCTTTCTTT	-	TRBV19	-	TRBJ1-1
CASSLRTMGTDTQYF	TGTGCCAGCAGTTTAAGGACCATGGGAACAGATACGCAGTATTTT	-	TRBV27	-	TRBJ2-3
CASSGGWDEQFF	TGTGCCAGCAGTGGGGGGTGGGATGAGCAGTTCTTC	few	TRBV6-1	-	TRBJ2-1
CASSLIVPAREQYF	TGTGCCAGCAGCTTAATCGTGCCAGCCCGCGAGCAGTACTTC	once	TRBV7-8	-	TRBJ2-7
CASRSGDAGANVLTF	TGTGCCAGCAGATCAGGGGACGCTGGGGCCAACGTCCTGACTTTC	-	TRBV6-1	-	TRBJ2-6
CASSFAQMGERDTQYF	TGTGCCAGCAGCTTTGCCCAAATGGGAGAGAGAGATACGCAGTATTTT	-	TRBV7-2	-	TRBJ2-3
CASSSGQDSNQPQHF	TGTGCCAGCTCTTCCGGACAGGACAGTAATCAGCCCCAGCATTTT	-	TRBV18	TRBD1	TRBJ1-5
CASSSGVGNTIYF	TGTGCCAGCTCGTCAGGGGTGGGCAACACCATATATTTT	-	TRBV18	-	TRBJ1-3
CASRRSGNTQYF	TGTGCCAGCAGACGCTCTGGGAATACGCAGTATTTT	once	TRBV2	-	TRBJ2-3
CASSLDGPQGEEQYF	TGTGCCAGCAGCTTAGACGGGCCCCAGGGTGAGGAGCAGTACTTC	-	TRBV11-3	-	TRBJ2-7
CASSVGRSYNEQFF	TGTGCCAGCAGTGTGGGGCGGTCCTACAATGAGCAGTTCTTC	-	TRBV2	-	TRBJ2-1
CASSKDTEGGALRNEQFF	TGTGCCAGCAGCAAAGACACGGAGGGCGGGGCCCTTAGGAATGAGCAGTTCTTC	-	TRBV21-1	-	TRBJ2-1
CASSFEPGQNYEQYF	TGTGCCAGCAGTTTCGAACCGGGACAGAACTACGAGCAGTACTTC	-	TRBV27	TRBD1	TRBJ2-7
CSTGTGNTEAFF	TGCAGCACGGGGACGGGGAACACTGAAGCTTTCTTT	few	TRBV29-1	-	TRBJ1-1
CASSFAGGWSPLHF	TGTGCCAGCAGTTTTGCAGGGGGATGGTCACCCCTCCACTTT	once	TRBV28	TRBD1	TRBJ1-6
CASSSPPHTEAFF	TGTGCCAGCAGCTCCCCTCCCCACACTGAAGCTTTCTTT	-	TRBV7-2	-	TRBJ1-1
CASSNSGPGRGVNYGYTF	TGTGCCAGCAGCAACTCCGGCCCCGGGAGGGGGGTCAACTATGGCTACACCTTC	-	TRBV21-1	-	TRBJ1-2
CASSEGLAGTETQYF	TGTGCCAGCAGCGAGGGACTAGCGGGAACTGAGACCCAGTACTTC	-	TRBV2	TRBD2	TRBJ2-5
CASSTGQGARETQYF	TGTGCCAGCAGTACCGGACAGGGGGCGAGGGAGACCCAGTACTTC	few	TRBV27	TRBD1	TRBJ2-5
CASRGLAGGEQFF	TGTGCCAGCCGTGGACTAGCGGGCGGTGAGCAGTTCTTC	-	TRBV11-3	TRBD2	TRBJ2-1
CAISERGLGETQYF	TGTGCCATCAGTGAGAGGGGGCTCGGAGAGACCCAGTACTTC	-	TRBV10-3	TRBD1	TRBJ2-5
CASSPRDPTGELFF	TGTGCCAGCTCACCAAGGGACCCCACCGGGGAGCTGTTTTTT	-	TRBV18	-	TRBJ2-2
CAWSLQGLKDAFF	TGTGCCTGGAGTTTACAGGGTTTGAAGGACGCTTTCTTT	-	TRBV30	-	TRBJ1-1
CASSERREQFF	TGTGCCAGCAGTGAAAGACGTGAGCAGTTCTTC	-	TRBV6-1	-	TRBJ2-1
CASSPPAALNTEAFF	TGTGCCAGCTCACCACCGGCAGCTTTGAACACTGAAGCTTTCTTT	-	TRBV18	-	TRBJ1-1
CSVEIAETNTGELFF	TGCAGCGTTGAAATCGCGGAAACGAACACCGGGGAGCTGTTTTTT	-	TRBV29-1	-	TRBJ2-2
CASSKGRSQILTSTYEQYF	TGTGCCAGCAGCAAAGGTAGGTCACAAATCCTAACTTCGACCTACGAGCAGTACTTC	-	TRBV21-1	-	TRBJ2-7
CASSLAQGAYDTQYF	TGTGCCAGCAGCTTGGCACAGGGGGCATATGATACGCAGTATTTT	-	TRBV5-4	TRBD1	TRBJ2-3
CASSQRGGEVYEQYF	TGTGCCAGCAGCCAAAGGGGCGGGGAAGTATACGAGCAGTACTTC	-	TRBV7-9	-	TRBJ2-7
CASSHVQGLARDTQYF	TGTGCCAGCAGCCACGTACAGGGACTAGCTAGAGATACGCAGTATTTT	-	TRBV5-6	TRBD2	TRBJ2-3
CASSYEGWDGYTF	TGTGCCAGCAGCTACGAGGGGTGGGATGGCTACACCTTC	-	TRBV5-4	-	TRBJ1-2
CASTWVDTQYF	TGTGCCAGCACATGGGTAGATACGCAGTATTTT	-	TRBV2	-	TRBJ2-3
CAISGGGTSGNNEQFF	TGTGCCATCAGTGGGGGAGGGACTAGCGGGAACAATGAGCAGTTCTTC	-	TRBV10-3	TRBD2	TRBJ2-1
CASSLSTGTGWINEQYF	TGTGCCAGCAGTTTATCGACCGGGACAGGGTGGATCAACGAGCAGTACTTC	-	TRBV27	TRBD1	TRBJ2-7
CASSTRADPYEQYF	TGTGCCAGCAGTACCCGGGCCGACCCCTACGAGCAGTACTTC	-	TRBV27	-	TRBJ2-7
CASSPLGQANSPLHF	TGTGCCAGCTCACCACTGGGACAGGCGAATTCACCCCTCCACTTT	-	TRBV18	TRBD1	TRBJ1-6
CASSVGLAGVFADTQYF	TGTGCCAGCAGCGTAGGGCTAGCGGGAGTTTTCGCAGATACGCAGTATTTT	-	TRBV9	TRBD2	TRBJ2-3
CASSLAGFCPSGSLYEQFF	TGTGCCAGCAGCTTAGCGGGATTTTGCCCTAGCGGGAGTCTGTATGAGCAGTTCTTC	-	TRBV11-1	TRBD2	TRBJ2-1
CSTLAATGSRETQYF	TGTTCCACCCTAGCGGCGACAGGGTCAAGGGAGACCCAGTACTTC	-	TRBV28	-	TRBJ2-5